The TCR beta chain described here comes from a study of control samples from healthy donors and cancer patients. This CDR3 comprises 15 residues. Trimming pared 1 base from V and 4 bases from J, leaving 13 bases between. The germline V gene encodes CDR1 SEHNR and CDR2 FQNEAQ (reference sequence). The assay was immunoSEQ multiplex PCR, and TCRdb's table has in-frame clones only and misses some. The sample carries about 120,000 clones, 92% recorded once. The V call is TRBV7-9, the J call TRBJ1-1; TRBD1 might be the D (5 bases). This clonotype was sampled from a woman in her forties or fifties in good health. Sequences were obtained from blood. Here the CDR3 DNA reads TGTGCCAGCAGCTTAGGGCCCGGGGCCGGCACTGAAGCTTTCTTT. Residues: CASSLGPGAGTEAFF.